This T cell receptor beta chain was sequenced during a study of T cell responses to AZD1222 COVID-19 vaccine. The wider study: Second-dose intervals of approximately 4 or approximately 12 weeks were pooled.

The protocol was immunoSEQ multiplex PCR, while the TCRdb copy is restricted to in-frame clones and leaves out a portion. The profile shows under 150,000 clones, 92% of them singletons. The CDR3 is 15 amino acids. Germline V CDR1 and CDR2: LNHDA, SQIVND (reference sequence). Between the trimmed V and J ends, which lost 7 bases and 4 bases, there was a span of 19 bases. Details on this clone: What it binds is unknown.

Study-level findings and limits: The donors showed a predominance of white British ancestry and of females, with possible underestimation of clonal diversity. The study reported that nearly half of spike-specific TCRs target unmutated variant regions. Baseline seropositivity characterized only six or seven AZD1222 recipients.

This clonotype was sampled from an adult in good health. This chain joins TRBV19 and TRBJ1-2; D is ambiguous. This specimen consisted of peripheral blood, obtained on day 0 of AZD1222 vaccination. CDR3 DNA: TGTGCCAGTACCCCCCGGAGGGCGGAGGGCTATGGCTACACCTTC. It is translated as CASTPRRAEGYGYTF.